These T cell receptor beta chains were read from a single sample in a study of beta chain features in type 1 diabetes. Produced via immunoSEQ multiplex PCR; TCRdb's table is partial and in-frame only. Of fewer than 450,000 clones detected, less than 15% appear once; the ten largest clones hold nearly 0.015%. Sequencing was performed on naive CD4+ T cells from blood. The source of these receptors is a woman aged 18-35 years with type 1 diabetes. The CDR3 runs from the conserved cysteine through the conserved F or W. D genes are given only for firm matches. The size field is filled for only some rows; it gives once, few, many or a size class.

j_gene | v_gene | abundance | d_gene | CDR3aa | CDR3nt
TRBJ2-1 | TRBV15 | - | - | CATSRPSLRSYNEQFF | TGTGCCACCAGCAGGCCTAGCCTTAGGTCCTACAATGAGCAGTTCTTC
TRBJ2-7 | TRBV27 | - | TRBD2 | CASSSRDYYEQYF | TGTGCCAGCAGTTCAAGGGACTACTACGAGCAGTACTTC
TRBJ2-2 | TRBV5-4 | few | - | CASSSLQGRAGELFF | TGTGCCAGCAGCTCCTTACAGGGAAGGGCCGGGGAGCTGTTTTTT
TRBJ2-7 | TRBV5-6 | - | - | CASSSTESLYEQYF | TGTGCCAGCAGCTCGACAGAGAGTCTCTACGAGCAGTACTTC
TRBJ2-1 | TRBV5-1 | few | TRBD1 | CASSSGQGAYNEQFF | TGCGCCAGCAGCTCGGGACAGGGGGCGTATAATGAGCAGTTCTTC
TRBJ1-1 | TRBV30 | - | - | CAWSRPNTEAFF | TGTGCCTGGTCCAGGCCGAACACTGAAGCTTTCTTT
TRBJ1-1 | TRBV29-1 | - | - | CSVAGMAVNTEAFF | TGCAGCGTTGCCGGAATGGCGGTGAACACTGAAGCTTTCTTT
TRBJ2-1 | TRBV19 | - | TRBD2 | CASSIQGLANAANEQFF | TGTGCCAGTAGTATACAGGGACTAGCGAACGCCGCCAATGAGCAGTTCTTC
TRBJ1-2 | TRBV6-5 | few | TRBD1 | CASTTRGQGLRGYTF | TGTGCCAGCACTACCCGGGGACAGGGGCTGCGTGGCTACACCTTC
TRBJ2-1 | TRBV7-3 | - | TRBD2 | CASSRGLSNGNEQFF | TGTGCCAGCAGCCGGGGACTATCGAACGGAAATGAGCAGTTCTTC
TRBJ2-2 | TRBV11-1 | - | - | CASSLARGKTGELFF | TGTGCCAGCAGCTTAGCCAGGGGAAAGACCGGGGAGCTGTTTTTT
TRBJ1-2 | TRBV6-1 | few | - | CASRRDPGDGYTF | TGTGCCAGCAGGCGGGACCCGGGCGACGGCTACACCTTC
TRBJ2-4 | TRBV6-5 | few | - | CASTPNQGGKNIQYF | TGTGCCAGCACGCCAAATCAGGGGGGCAAAAACATTCAGTACTTC
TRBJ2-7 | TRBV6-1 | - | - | CASSEGSAGGYEQYF | TGTGCCAGCAGTGAAGGTAGTGCAGGGGGGTACGAGCAGTACTTC
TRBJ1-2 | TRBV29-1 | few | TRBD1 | CSVHDRGSNYGYTF | TGCAGCGTGCATGACAGGGGATCTAACTATGGCTACACCTTC
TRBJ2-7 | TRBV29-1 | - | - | CSVERGSSYEQYF | TGCAGCGTTGAACGGGGGAGCTCCTACGAGCAGTACTTC
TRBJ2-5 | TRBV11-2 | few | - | CASSSGVGETQYF | TGTGCCAGCAGCTCGGGAGTGGGAGAGACCCAGTACTTC
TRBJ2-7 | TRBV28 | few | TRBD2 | CASSLGGLAGGYEQYF | TGTGCCAGCAGTTTAGGGGGACTAGCGGGAGGATACGAGCAGTACTTC
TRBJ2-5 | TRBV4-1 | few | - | CASRDSGLQETQYF | TGCGCCAGCAGGGATTCAGGGTTACAAGAGACCCAGTACTTC
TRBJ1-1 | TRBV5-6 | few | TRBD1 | CASSAFQGVAEAFF | TGTGCCAGCAGCGCGTTCCAGGGGGTGGCGGAAGCTTTCTTT
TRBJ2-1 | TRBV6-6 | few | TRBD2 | CAGGRIGNEQFF | TGTGCCGGCGGGAGGATAGGGAATGAGCAGTTCTTC
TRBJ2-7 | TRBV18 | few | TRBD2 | CASSPGTSGGYEQYF | TGTGCCAGCTCACCCGGGACTAGCGGTGGCTACGAGCAGTACTTC
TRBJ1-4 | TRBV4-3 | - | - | CASSQGERDEKLFF | TGCGCCAGCAGCCAAGGGGAGAGGGATGAAAAACTGTTTTTT
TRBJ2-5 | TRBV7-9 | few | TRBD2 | CASSIRAGTAETQYF | TGTGCCAGCAGCATTCGAGCGGGGACGGCGGAGACCCAGTACTTC
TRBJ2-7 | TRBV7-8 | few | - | CASSRNYEQYF | TGTGCCAGCAGCCGTAACTACGAGCAGTACTTC
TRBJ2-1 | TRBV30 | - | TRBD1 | CAWETGASSYNEQFF | TGTGCCTGGGAGACAGGGGCGAGCTCCTACAATGAGCAGTTCTTC
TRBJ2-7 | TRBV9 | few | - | CASSESSGHSYEQYF | TGTGCCAGCAGCGAGAGTAGCGGCCACTCCTACGAGCAGTACTTC
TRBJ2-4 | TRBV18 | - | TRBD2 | CASSPTLARGDIQYF | TGTGCCAGCTCACCTACACTAGCGAGGGGTGACATTCAGTACTTC
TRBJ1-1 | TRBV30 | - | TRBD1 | CAWWTGNTEAFF | TGTGCCTGGTGGACAGGGAACACTGAAGCTTTCTTT
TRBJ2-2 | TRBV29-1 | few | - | CSVVGATPGELFF | TGCAGCGTTGTGGGAGCCACGCCCGGGGAGCTGTTTTTT
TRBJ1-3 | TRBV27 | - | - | CASSLMGSSGNTIYF | TGTGCCAGCAGTTTAATGGGCAGCTCTGGAAACACCATATATTTT
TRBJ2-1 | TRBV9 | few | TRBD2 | CASSRQAGESYNEQFF | TGTGCCAGCAGCCGTCAAGCGGGAGAGTCCTACAATGAGCAGTTCTTC
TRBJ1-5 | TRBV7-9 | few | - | CASSLGQGLRPNQPQHF | TGTGCCAGCAGCTTAGGCCAGGGGCTCCGGCCCAATCAGCCCCAGCATTTT
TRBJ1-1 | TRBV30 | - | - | CAWGTHGDTEAFF | TGTGCCTGGGGGACACACGGGGACACTGAAGCTTTCTTT
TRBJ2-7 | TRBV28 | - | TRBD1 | CASSPRGQSAQYF | TGTGCCAGCAGTCCCCGGGGACAGTCTGCCCAGTACTTC
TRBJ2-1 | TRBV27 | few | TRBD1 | CASSLWEPGQGALKFF | TGTGCCAGCAGTTTATGGGAGCCGGGACAGGGGGCCTTAAAGTTCTTC
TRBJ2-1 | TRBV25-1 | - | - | CASSEWAEQFF | TGTGCCAGCAGTGAATGGGCTGAGCAGTTCTTC
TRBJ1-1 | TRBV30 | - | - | CAWRGLTNTEAFF | TGTGCCTGGAGAGGACTGACGAACACTGAAGCTTTCTTT
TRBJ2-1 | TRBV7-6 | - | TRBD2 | CASSSLLAGAGNEQFF | TGTGCCAGCAGCTCTCTACTAGCGGGAGCGGGCAATGAGCAGTTCTTC
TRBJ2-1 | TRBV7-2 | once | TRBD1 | CASSFAGTGINEQFF | TGTGCCAGCAGTTTCGCCGGGACAGGGATAAATGAGCAGTTCTTC
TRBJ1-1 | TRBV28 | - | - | CASSSPQADEAFF | TGTGCCAGCAGTTCTCCCCAGGCCGATGAAGCTTTCTTT
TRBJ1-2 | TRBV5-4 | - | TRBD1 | CASSLRDRVNGYTF | TGTGCCAGCAGCTTACGGGACAGGGTGAATGGCTACACCTTC
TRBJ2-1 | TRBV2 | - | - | CASSGQGYNEQFF | TGTGCCAGCAGTGGGCAGGGATACAATGAGCAGTTCTTC
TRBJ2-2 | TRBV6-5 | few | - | CASSLGWKNTGELFF | TGTGCCAGCAGTTTGGGCTGGAAGAACACCGGGGAGCTGTTTTTT
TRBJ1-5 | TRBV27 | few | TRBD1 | CASSDRDNQPQHF | TGTGCCAGCAGTGACAGGGATAATCAGCCCCAGCATTTT
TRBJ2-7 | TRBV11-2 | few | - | CASSLVSEQYF | TGTGCCAGCAGCTTAGTCAGTGAGCAGTACTTC
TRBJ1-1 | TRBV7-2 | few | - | CASRSTGTNTEAFF | TGTGCCAGCAGGTCTACAGGGACAAACACTGAAGCTTTCTTT
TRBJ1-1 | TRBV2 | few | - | CASLNGGTEAFF | TGTGCCTCCCTTAACGGCGGCACTGAAGCTTTCTTT